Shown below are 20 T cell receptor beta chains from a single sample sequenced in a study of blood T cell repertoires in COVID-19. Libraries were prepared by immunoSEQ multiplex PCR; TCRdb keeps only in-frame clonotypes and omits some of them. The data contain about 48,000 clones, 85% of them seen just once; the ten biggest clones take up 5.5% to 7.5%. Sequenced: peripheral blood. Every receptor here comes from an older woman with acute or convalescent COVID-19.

The CDR3 DNA reads as TGTGCCAGCAGCCAATCGGCCGGCGGCTACGAGCAGTACTTC. Amino acids: CASSQSAGGYEQYF. V and J are TRBV3-1 (or the pseudogene TRBV3-2) and TRBJ2-7, with unresolved D. Germline CDR1 is LGHDT and CDR2 is YNNKEL (reference sequence). This CDR3 spans 14 amino acids. The germline V and J ends were trimmed by 2 bases and 3 bases, with 11 bases remaining between them.

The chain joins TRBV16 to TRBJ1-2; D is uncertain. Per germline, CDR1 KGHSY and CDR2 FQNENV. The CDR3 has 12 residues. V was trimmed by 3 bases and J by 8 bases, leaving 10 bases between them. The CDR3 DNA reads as TGTGCCAGCAGCCAGCGCCACAGCGGCTACACCTTC. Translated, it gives CASSQRHSGYTF.

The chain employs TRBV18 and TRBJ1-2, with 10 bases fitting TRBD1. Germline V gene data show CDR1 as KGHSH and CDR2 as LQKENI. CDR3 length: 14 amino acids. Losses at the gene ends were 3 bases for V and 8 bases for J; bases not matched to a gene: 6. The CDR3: CASSPLDRGNGYTF. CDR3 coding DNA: TGTGCCAGCTCACCGTTGGACAGGGGGAACGGCTACACCTTC.

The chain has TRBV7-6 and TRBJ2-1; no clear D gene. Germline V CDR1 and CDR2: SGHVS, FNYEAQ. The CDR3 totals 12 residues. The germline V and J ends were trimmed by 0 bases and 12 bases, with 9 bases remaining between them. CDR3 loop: CASSLATGRQFF. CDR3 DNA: TGTGCCAGCAGCTTAGCCACGGGTAGGCAGTTCTTC. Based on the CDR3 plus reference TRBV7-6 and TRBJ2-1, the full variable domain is GAGVSQSPRYKVTKRGQDVALRCDPISGHVSLYWYRQALGQGPEFLTYFNYEAQQDKSGLPNDRFSAERPEGSISTLTIQRTEQRDSAMYRCASSLATGRQFFGPGTRLTVL.

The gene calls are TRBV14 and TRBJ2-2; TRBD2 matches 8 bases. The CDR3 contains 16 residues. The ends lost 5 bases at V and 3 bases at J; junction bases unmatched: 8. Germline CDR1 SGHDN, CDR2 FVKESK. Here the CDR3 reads CASSARLALYTGELFF. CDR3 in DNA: TGTGCCAGCAGCGCTAGACTAGCGCTTTACACCGGGGAGCTGTTTTTT.

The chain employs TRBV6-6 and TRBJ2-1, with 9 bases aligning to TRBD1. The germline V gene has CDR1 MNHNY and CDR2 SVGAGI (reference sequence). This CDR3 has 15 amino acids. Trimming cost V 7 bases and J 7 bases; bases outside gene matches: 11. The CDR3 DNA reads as TGTGCCAGCAAAGATCGGGACAGGGTTAGAAATGAGCAGTTCTTC. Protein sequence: CASKDRDRVRNEQFF.

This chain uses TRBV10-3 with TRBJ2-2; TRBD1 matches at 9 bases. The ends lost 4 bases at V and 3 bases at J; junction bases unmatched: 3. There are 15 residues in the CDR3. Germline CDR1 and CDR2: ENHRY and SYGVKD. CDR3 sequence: CAISVRTGDTGELFF. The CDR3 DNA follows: TGTGCCATCAGTGTCCGGACAGGGGACACCGGGGAGCTGTTTTTT.

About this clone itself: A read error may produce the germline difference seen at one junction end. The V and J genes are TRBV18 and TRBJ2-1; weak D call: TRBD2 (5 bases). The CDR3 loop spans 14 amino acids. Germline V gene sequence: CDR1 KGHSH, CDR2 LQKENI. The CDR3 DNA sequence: TGTGCCAGCTCCCCACTGGAGACTAACAATGAGCAGTTCTTC. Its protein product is CASSPLETNNEQFF. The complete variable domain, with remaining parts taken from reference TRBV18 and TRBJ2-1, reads NAGVMQNPRHLVRRRGQEARLRCSPMKGHSHVYWYRQLPEEGLKFMVYLQKENIIDESGMPKERFSAEFPKEGPSILRIQQVVRGDSAAYFCASSPLETNNEQFFGPGTRLTVL.

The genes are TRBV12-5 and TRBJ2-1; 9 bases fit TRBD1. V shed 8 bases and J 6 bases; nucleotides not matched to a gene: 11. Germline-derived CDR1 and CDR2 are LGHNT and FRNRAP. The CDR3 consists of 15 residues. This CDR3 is CASTSGQGIPNEQFF. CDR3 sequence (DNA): TGTGCTAGTACGTCGGGACAGGGAATCCCCAATGAGCAGTTCTTC.

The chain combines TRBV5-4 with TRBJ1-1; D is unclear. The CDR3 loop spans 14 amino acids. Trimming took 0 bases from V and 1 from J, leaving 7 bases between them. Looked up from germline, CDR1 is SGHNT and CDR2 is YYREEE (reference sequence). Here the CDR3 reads CASSLVRGNTEAFF. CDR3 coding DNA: TGTGCCAGCAGCTTGGTACGGGGGAACACTGAAGCTTTCTTT.

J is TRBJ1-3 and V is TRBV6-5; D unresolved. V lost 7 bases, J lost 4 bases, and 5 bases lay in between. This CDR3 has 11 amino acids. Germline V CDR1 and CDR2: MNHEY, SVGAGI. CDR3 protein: CASTYGNTIYF. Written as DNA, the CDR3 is TGTGCCAGCACCTACGGAAACACCATATATTTT.

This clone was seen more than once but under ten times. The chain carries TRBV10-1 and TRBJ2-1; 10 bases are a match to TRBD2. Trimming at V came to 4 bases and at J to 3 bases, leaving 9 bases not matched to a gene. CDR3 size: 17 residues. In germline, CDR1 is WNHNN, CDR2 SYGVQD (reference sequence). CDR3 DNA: TGCGCCAGCAGTGTTACTAGCGGGGACCTCAGCTACAATGAGCAGTTCTTC. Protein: CASSVTSGDLSYNEQFF.

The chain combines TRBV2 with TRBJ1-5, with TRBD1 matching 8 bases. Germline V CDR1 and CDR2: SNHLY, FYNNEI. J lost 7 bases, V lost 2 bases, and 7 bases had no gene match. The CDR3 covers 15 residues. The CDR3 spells CASSERTGHMQPQHF. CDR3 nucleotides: TGTGCCAGCAGTGAAAGGACAGGGCATATGCAGCCCCAGCATTTT.

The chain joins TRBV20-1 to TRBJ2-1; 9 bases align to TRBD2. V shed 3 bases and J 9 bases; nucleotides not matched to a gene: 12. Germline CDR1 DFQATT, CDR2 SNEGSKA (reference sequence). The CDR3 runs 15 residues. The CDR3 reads CSASLGGRAITEQFF. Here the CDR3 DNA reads TGCAGTGCTAGTCTGGGCGGGAGGGCGATCACTGAGCAGTTCTTC.

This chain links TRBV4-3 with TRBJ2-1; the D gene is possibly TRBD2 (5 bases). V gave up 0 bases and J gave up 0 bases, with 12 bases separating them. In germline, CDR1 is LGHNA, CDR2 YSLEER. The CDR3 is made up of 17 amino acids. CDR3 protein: CASSQDEEGSSYNEQFF. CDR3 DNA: TGCGCCAGCAGCCAAGATGAAGAGGGTAGCTCCTACAATGAGCAGTTCTTC.

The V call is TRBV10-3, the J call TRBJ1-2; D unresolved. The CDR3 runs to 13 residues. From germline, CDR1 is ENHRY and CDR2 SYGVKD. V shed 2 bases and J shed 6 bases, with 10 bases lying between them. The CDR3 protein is CAISESGIHGYTF. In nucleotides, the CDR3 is TGTGCCATCAGTGAGAGCGGCATTCATGGCTACACCTTC.

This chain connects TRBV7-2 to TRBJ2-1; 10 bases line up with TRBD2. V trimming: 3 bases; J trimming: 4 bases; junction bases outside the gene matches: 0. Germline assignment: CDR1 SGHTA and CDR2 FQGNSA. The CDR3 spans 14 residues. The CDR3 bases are TGTGCCAGCAGCTTGGGACTAGCGTACAATGAGCAGTTCTTC. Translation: CASSLGLAYNEQFF.

The CDR3 loop reads CASRPTGAEQYF. In DNA, the CDR3 is TGTGCCAGCAGGCCTACAGGGGCCGAGCAGTACTTC. This chain links TRBV2 with TRBJ2-7, with 7 bases matching TRBD1. The CDR3 runs to 12 residues. V lost 6 bases to trimming and J lost 6 bases; unmatched junction nucleotides: 5. Germline V CDR1 and CDR2: SNHLY, FYNNEI. Drawing the rest from reference TRBV2 and TRBJ2-7, the complete variable domain is EPEVTQTPSHQVTQMGQEVILRCVPISNHLYFYWYRQILGQKVEFLVSFYNNEISEKSEIFDDQFSVERPDGSNFTLKIRSTKLEDSAMYFCASRPTGAEQYFGPGTRLTVT.

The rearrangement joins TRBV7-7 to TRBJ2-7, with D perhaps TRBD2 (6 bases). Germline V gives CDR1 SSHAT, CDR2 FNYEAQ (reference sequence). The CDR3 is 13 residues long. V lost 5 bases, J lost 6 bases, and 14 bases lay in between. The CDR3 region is CASSPGLGGEQYF. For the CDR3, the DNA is TGTGCCAGCAGCCCCGGCCTGGGAGGCGAGCAGTACTTC.

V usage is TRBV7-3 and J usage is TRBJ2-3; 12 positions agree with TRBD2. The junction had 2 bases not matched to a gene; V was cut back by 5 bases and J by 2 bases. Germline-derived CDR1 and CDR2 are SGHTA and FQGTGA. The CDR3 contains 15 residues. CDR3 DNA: TGTGCCAGCAGCCGGACTAGCGGGAACACAGATACGCAGTATTTT. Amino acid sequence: CASSRTSGNTDTQYF.